The 13 T cell receptor beta chains presented below share a single source sample, sequenced in a study of identical twins. TCRdb redid the calling of the 5' RACE reads with MiXCR, one entry per CDR3 protein. The sample consists of under 400,000 distinct CDR3 sequences, about 10% of them appearing once. Input material: naive T cells sorted from blood. The receptors were gathered from a woman aged 45-65 years in good health.

This clonotype was detected many times. V and J are TRBV6-4 and TRBJ2-3; perhaps TRBD2 as D (5 bases). The germline CDR1 and CDR2 sequences are MRHNA and SNTAGT. Trimming left V 4 bases short and J 0 bases short, with 11 bases between. The CDR3 sequence is 15 residues long. This chain's CDR3 is CASSVEDLSTDTQYF. In nucleotides, the CDR3 is TGTGCCAGCAGTGTGGAGGATTTGAGCACAGATACGCAGTATTTT.

This clonotype occurred a few times. The CDR3 DNA reads as TGTGCCAGCAGGGGGACAGGGGAGGAGACCCAGTACTTC. Its protein is CASRGTGEETQYF. The J gene is TRBJ2-5, the V gene TRBV21-1; the DNA was not used to check the table's D call, TRBD1. TRBV21-1 represents a pseudogene. The CDR3 has 13 amino acids.

The sample holds many counts of this clonotype. The chain links TRBV7-2 to TRBJ2-3; TRBD2 matches at 7 bases. The CDR3 is made up of 15 amino acids. Trimming at V came to 3 bases and at J to 1 base, leaving 4 bases not matched to a gene. Germline assignment: CDR1 SGHTA and CDR2 FQGNSA. CDR3 protein: CASSFVAGGTDTQYF. CDR3 DNA: TGTGCCAGCAGCTTCGTGGCGGGAGGCACAGATACGCAGTATTTT.

V gene TRBV7-3 combines with J gene TRBJ2-5; TRBD1 matches 7 bases. With 4 bases clipped from V and 7 bases from J, the junction kept 9 bases outside the gene matches. The CDR3 extends over 14 amino acids. Germline V gives CDR1 SGHTA, CDR2 FQGTGA. The CDR3 DNA reads as TGTGCCAGCAGCTCAGAACAGGGGTCGGCGACCCAGTACTTC. Protein product: CASSSEQGSATQYF. Full variable domain (outside the CDR3, taken from reference TRBV7-3 and TRBJ2-5): GAGVSQTPSNKVTEKGKYVELRCDPISGHTALYWYRQSLGQGPEFLIYFQGTGAADDSGLPNDRFFAVRPEGSVSTLKIQRTERGDSAVYLCASSSEQGSATQYFGPGTRLLVL.

Many counts were recorded for this clonotype. The chain links TRBV24-1 to TRBJ2-1; TRBD1 matches at 8 bases. Per the germline V gene, CDR1 is KGHDR and CDR2 is SFDVKD. CDR3 length equals 17 residues. The junction had 7 bases not matched to a gene; V was cut back by 4 bases and J by 0 bases. CDR3 region: CATSEPGGGSSYNEQFF. The CDR3 nucleotides are TGTGCCACCAGTGAACCAGGGGGCGGAAGCTCCTACAATGAGCAGTTCTTC.

As for this clonotype: It may be a read error: a sequence one base away is much more abundant. The gene calls are TRBV4-1 and TRBJ1-5, with 8 bases aligning to TRBD1. The J call may be incorrect, as the DNA end agrees better with TRBJ2-3. Germline assignment: CDR1 MGHRA and CDR2 YSYEKL. This CDR3 is built from 15 residues. The CDR3 sequence: CASSPRQGSNQPQYF. CDR3 bases: TGCGCCAGCAGCCCCCGACAGGGGAGCAATCAGCCCCAGTATTTT.

As regards this clonotype: Here the CDR3 omits its conserved ending phenylalanine or tryptophan, so a read error is the likely source. The CDR3 DNA reads as TGCGCCAGCAGCTTATCGGAGGGAGAGACCCAGTACTTA. Translated, it gives CASSLSEGETQYL. The chain links TRBV5-1 to TRBJ2-5, with D perhaps TRBD2 (6 bases). V lost 2 bases and J lost 4, with 9 bases in between. The germline V gene has CDR1 SGHRS and CDR2 YFSETQ. The length of the CDR3 is 13 residues.

This clonotype turned up a few times. V gene TRBV18 combines with J gene TRBJ1-1; D gene unclear. V was trimmed by 6 bases and J by 7 bases, leaving 15 bases between them. This CDR3 region has 13 residues. Germline lookup yields CDR1 KGHSH and CDR2 LQKENI. CDR3 residues: CASSPLVSSEAFF. As DNA, the CDR3 is TGTGCCAGCTCCCCCCTTGTAAGCAGTGAAGCTTTCTTT.

The chain couples TRBV5-5 to TRBJ2-3; 8 positions match TRBD1. J was trimmed by 2 bases and V by 2 bases; bases with no gene match: 4. In germline, CDR1 is SGHKS, CDR2 YYEKEE (reference sequence). This CDR3 contains 15 residues. CDR3 sequence reads: CASSFDRGYTDTQYF. CDR3 DNA sequence: TGTGCCAGCAGCTTCGACAGGGGATACACAGATACGCAGTATTTT.

This clonotype was counted between two and nine times. The chain has TRBV7-9 and TRBJ2-1; the D is unclear. Germline values: CDR1 SEHNR, CDR2 FQNEAQ (reference sequence). Trimming stripped 0 bases from V and 1 base from J, with 10 bases between. This CDR3 contains 16 residues. The CDR3 nucleotides read TGTGCCAGCAGCTTAGCTGTCCAGGTATCCTACAATGAGCAGTTCTTC. This sequence encodes CASSLAVQVSYNEQFF.

The table lists this clonotype with many counts. V gene TRBV12-3 or TRBV12-4 combines with J gene TRBJ2-4; either TRBD1 or TRBD2 may fit D (5 bases each). V was clipped by 3 bases and J by 5 bases, with 14 bases between them. This CDR3 is 15 amino acids long. The CDR3 DNA is TGTGCCAGCAGTTTTGGTGGGACGGTTGAAAACATTCAGTACTTC. This encodes CASSFGGTVENIQYF.

Concerning this clonotype: A much more abundant neighbour one base away suggests this may be a read error. This chain's CDR3 is CASRWTTGGTEAFF. CDR3 bases: TGCGCCAGCAGATGGACGACAGGGGGCACTGAAGCTTTCTTT. The chain links TRBV5-1 to TRBJ1-1, with 9 positions matching TRBD1. Germline lookup yields CDR1 SGHRS and CDR2 YFSETQ. CDR3 length: 14 amino acids. J was trimmed by 4 bases and V by 5 bases; bases with no gene match: 6. The full variable domain, its missing parts supplied by reference TRBV5-1 and TRBJ1-1, is KAGVTQTPRYLIKTRGQQVTLSCSPISGHRSVSWYQQTPGQGLQFLFEYFSETQRNKGNFPGRFSGRQFSNSRSEMNVSTLELGDSALYLCASRWTTGGTEAFFGQGTRLTVV.

This clonotype occurred many times. V usage is TRBV4-1 and J usage is TRBJ1-5; TRBD1 aligns across 8 bases. This CDR3 spans 14 amino acids. The germline V gene encodes CDR1 MGHRA and CDR2 YSYEKL. J was trimmed by 5 bases and V by 6 bases; bases with no gene match: 6. CDR3 DNA sequence: TGCGCCAGCAGAGACAGGGGAGGTCATCAGCCCCAGCATTTT. Translated, it gives CASRDRGGHQPQHF.